The 25 T cell receptor beta chains given below trace back to one sample, sequenced in a study of T cells of healthy individuals. MiXCR, applied by TCRdb to the 5' RACE reads, yields one record per CDR3 protein. Here the sample spans about 41,000 distinct CDR3 sequences, roughly 4.3% being singletons. The receptor source for this set is a human donor in good health.

The chain joins TRBV3-1 to TRBJ2-3, with D possibly matching TRBD2 (6 bases). CDR1 LGHDT and CDR2 YNNKEL come from the germline V gene (reference sequence). V gave up 0 bases and J gave up 2 bases, with 15 bases separating them. The CDR3 runs 17 residues. As DNA, the CDR3 is TGTGCCAGCAGCCAAGATTTCCGCGGGAAGAACACAGATACGCAGTATTTT. Translated, it gives CASSQDFRGKNTDTQYF.

Ten or more counts support this clonotype. The chain carries TRBV12-3 or TRBV12-4 and TRBJ2-5; 11 bases align to TRBD2. The CDR3 runs to 15 residues. V shed 4 bases and J 3 bases; nucleotides not matched to a gene: 4. This CDR3 reads CASSSRGLAEETQYF. As DNA, the CDR3 is TGTGCCAGCAGTTCCAGGGGACTAGCGGAAGAGACCCAGTACTTC.

J is TRBJ1-1 and V is TRBV6-2 or TRBV6-3, with D possibly matching TRBD1 (6 bases). Per germline, CDR1 MNHEY and CDR2 SVGEGT. This CDR3 is 17 amino acids long. Trimming took 2 bases from V and 0 from J, leaving 16 bases between them. This CDR3 is CASSYNLRGPMNTEAFF. The CDR3 DNA reads TGTGCCAGCAGTTACAACCTCAGGGGACCCATGAACACTGAAGCTTTCTTT.

This clonotype turned up a few times. The V gene is TRBV2, the J gene TRBJ2-7; 7 nucleotides agree with TRBD1. Germline V gene lookup returns CDR1 SNHLY and CDR2 FYNNEI. The CDR3 spans 14 residues. J was trimmed by 2 bases and V by 4 bases; bases with no gene match: 5. CDR3: CASSGQGLTYEQYF. In nucleotides, the CDR3 is TGTGCCAGCAGTGGACAGGGTTTGACCTACGAGCAGTACTTC.

This clonotype was recorded a few times. V gene TRBV7-9 combines with J gene TRBJ2-1, with a weak D call TRBD2 (5 bases). Between the trimmed V and J ends, which lost 5 bases and 15 bases, there was a span of 17 bases. This CDR3 is 12 amino acids long. Per germline, CDR1 SEHNR and CDR2 FQNEAQ (reference sequence). CDR3 DNA sequence: TGTGCCAGCAGCAAGGAGGCCCTCGGCGGGTTCTTC. This translates into CASSKEALGGFF.

This chain links TRBV11-2 with TRBJ2-4; 8 nucleotides match TRBD2. Trimming removed 5 bases from V and 7 bases from J; junction bases left unmatched: 16. Germline V lookup: CDR1 SGHAT, CDR2 FQNNGV. The CDR3 runs to 17 residues. CDR3 DNA: TGTGCCAGCAGCGCACCCGGGCGGGGGGCCCCTTGGAACATTCAGTACTTC. Protein sequence: CASSAPGRGAPWNIQYF.

This clonotype came up many times. This rearrangement joins TRBV7-9 to TRBJ2-7, with 14 nucleotides matching TRBD2. Looked up from germline, CDR1 is SEHNR and CDR2 is FQNEAQ (reference sequence). V trimming: 5 bases; J trimming: 0 bases; junction bases outside the gene matches: 3. There are 16 residues in the CDR3. The CDR3 region has the DNA TGTGCCAGCAGCAGGGGGACTAGCGGGAGCTCCTACGAGCAGTACTTC. Its protein is CASSRGTSGSSYEQYF.

This clonotype showed up many times. The CDR3 is CASSFSSGPNYGYTF. The CDR3 DNA sequence: TGTGCCAGCAGCTTCTCATCGGGCCCTAACTATGGCTACACCTTC. The chain links TRBV11-2 to TRBJ1-2; D uncertain. Trimming cost V 3 bases and J 0 bases, with 11 bases left between them. CDR1 and CDR2 (germline): SGHAT, FQNNGV. The CDR3 extends over 15 amino acids.

This clonotype has more than one count but fewer than ten. V gene TRBV6-1 combines with J gene TRBJ2-7; 9 nucleotides line up with TRBD1. The length of the CDR3 is 14 residues. The junction had 10 bases not matched to a gene; V was cut back by 6 bases and J by 7 bases. CDR1 MNHNS and CDR2 SASEGT come from the germline V gene. Written as DNA, the CDR3 is TGTGCCAGCAGCCTCATGGACAGGGGTGGTGAGCAGTACTTC. It is translated as CASSLMDRGGEQYF.

This clonotype was recorded at least ten times. The genes are TRBV4-1 and TRBJ2-2; no clear D. The V end lost 4 bases, the J end lost 5 bases, and 14 bases lay between the germline ends. The CDR3 spans 15 residues. CDR1 is MGHRA, CDR2 YSYEKL, per germline. The CDR3 loop reads CASSPHRPETGELFF. The CDR3 DNA reads as TGCGCCAGCAGCCCCCACCGTCCCGAGACCGGGGAGCTGTTTTTT.

This clonotype was seen at least ten times. The chain is built from TRBV7-9 and TRBJ2-3; D remains unclear. CDR1 and CDR2 (germline): SEHNR, FQNEAQ (reference sequence). This CDR3 region has 11 residues. Trimming took 2 bases from V and 6 from J, leaving 3 bases between them. In DNA, the CDR3 is TGTGCCAGCAGCTTATTGGATACGCAGTATTTT. It is translated as CASSLLDTQYF.

This clonotype was seen repeatedly, ten times or more. This sequence joins TRBV4-3 and TRBJ2-3; D gene unclear. V shed 5 bases and J shed 0 bases, with 9 bases lying between them. The CDR3 covers 14 residues. The V gene's germline CDR1 is LGHNA and CDR2 YSLEER. CDR3 region: CASSGVGSTDTQYF. For the CDR3, the DNA is TGCGCCAGCAGCGGAGTAGGTAGCACAGATACGCAGTATTTT.

This clonotype appeared a few times. The chain uses TRBV30 and TRBJ1-2, with TRBD1 identical over 7 bases. J gave up 3 bases and V 5 bases, and 6 bases lay outside the gene matches. CDR1 is GTSNPN, CDR2 SVGIG, per germline (reference sequence). This CDR3 comprises 13 residues. The CDR3 bases are TGTGCCTGGCGGGACAGATCTTACTATGGCTACACCTTC. Translated: CAWRDRSYYGYTF.

This clonotype was recorded many times. The chain carries TRBV20-1 and TRBJ2-2; 10 bases map to TRBD2. J lost 5 bases, V lost 0 bases, and 6 bases had no gene match. This CDR3 is built from 16 residues. CDR1 is DFQATT and CDR2 is SNEGSKA in the germline V gene (reference sequence). DNA of the CDR3: TGCAGTGCTAGAGATCACGTACTAGCGGGAACCGGGGAGCTGTTTTTT. It is translated as CSARDHVLAGTGELFF.

This clonotype was counted between two and nine times. The rearrangement links TRBV5-6 to TRBJ2-5; 7 bases map to TRBD1. This CDR3 contains 15 residues. Trimming cost V 10 bases and J 2 bases; bases outside gene matches: 14. Germline CDR1 is SGHDT and CDR2 is YYEEEE. For the CDR3, the DNA is TGTGCCGGACAGGACAGCGAAGCGATTCAAGAGACCCAGTACTTC. Amino acid sequence: CAGQDSEAIQETQYF.

This clonotype was counted only a few times. The chain has TRBV3-1 and TRBJ2-1; D is undetermined. The V and J ends lost 0 bases and 7 bases respectively, with 7 bases between them. The germline CDR1 and CDR2 sequences are LGHDT and YNNKEL (reference sequence). The CDR3 totals 13 residues. CDR3 DNA: TGTGCCAGCAGCCAAGATTTCGGGAATGAGCAGTTCTTC. Translated: CASSQDFGNEQFF.

This clonotype has at least ten counts. V and J are TRBV10-1 and TRBJ1-5, with a possible D match to TRBD1 (6 bases). The germline V gene encodes CDR1 WNHNN and CDR2 SYGVQD (reference sequence). CDR3 size: 13 residues. The ends were cut back, 10 bases at V and 4 bases at J, with 14 bases in the middle. This CDR3 reads CATRGGLNQPQHF. As DNA, the CDR3 is TGCGCCACCCGAGGGGGATTAAATCAGCCCCAGCATTTT.

This clonotype was detected ten times or more. J is TRBJ1-6 and V is TRBV2; 7 nucleotides agree with TRBD1. Germline V gene sequence: CDR1 SNHLY, CDR2 FYNNEI. The CDR3 runs 14 residues. The trim removed 3 bases at V and 16 bases at J, leaving 12 bases unmatched. CDR3 amino acids: CASSDPSTGPKLHF. The CDR3 DNA is TGTGCCAGCAGTGACCCCTCGACAGGGCCCAAACTCCACTTT.

Relative to its sample, this clonotype is medium-sized (0.01 to 0.1%). The rearrangement joins TRBV20-1 to TRBJ2-2; tentatively, D is TRBD1 (6 bases). The CDR3 consists of 13 residues. Germline CDR1 DFQATT, CDR2 SNEGSKA (reference sequence). The V end was cut by 6 bases, the J end by 4 bases, with 12 bases between. The CDR3 loop reads CSAEDRATGELFF. The CDR3 coding sequence is TGCAGTGCAGAGGACAGAGCCACCGGGGAGCTGTTTTTT.

Only one count was recorded for this clonotype. The chain joins TRBV12-3 or TRBV12-4 to TRBJ2-1; D is possibly TRBD2 (6 bases). The V gene lost 6 bases and the J gene lost 6 bases, with 15 bases spanning the gap. This CDR3 comprises 14 residues. CDR3 coding DNA: TGTGCCAGCAGCAAGGGACTCAGAGGCAATGAGCAGTTCTTC. It yields the protein CASSKGLRGNEQFF.

This clonotype was seen ten or more times. The chain has TRBV7-6 and TRBJ2-5; D is uncertain. Trimming shortened V by 1 base and J by 4 bases, and 7 bases separated the two germline ends. CDR3 length: 13 residues. CDR1 and CDR2 from the germline V gene are SGHVS and FNYEAQ. CDR3 sequence reads: CASSLVVRETQYF. The CDR3 DNA reads TGTGCCAGCAGCTTAGTAGTTCGAGAGACCCAGTACTTC. The full variable domain, in which reference TRBV7-6 and TRBJ2-5 provide the parts outside the CDR3, is GAGVSQSPRYKVTKRGQDVALRCDPISGHVSLYWYRQALGQGPEFLTYFNYEAQQDKSGLPNDRFSAERPEGSISTLTIQRTEQRDSAMYRCASSLVVRETQYFGPGTRLLVL.

This clonotype was recorded many times. The chain joins TRBV3-1 to TRBJ2-2, with D tentatively TRBD2 (5 bases). This CDR3 comprises 15 residues. The germline CDR1 and CDR2 sequences are LGHDT and YNNKEL (reference sequence). Trimming cost V 0 bases and J 7 bases, with 12 bases left between them. The CDR3 loop is CASSQDSRSGGELFF. The DNA for the CDR3 is TGTGCCAGCAGCCAAGATTCGCGAAGCGGCGGGGAGCTGTTTTTT.

This clonotype has only a few counts. This chain joins TRBV4-1 and TRBJ1-2; possible D gene TRBD1, 5 bases. CDR1 is MGHRA and CDR2 is YSYEKL in the germline V gene. This CDR3 spans 17 amino acids. V shed 1 base and J shed 4 bases, with 19 bases lying between them. In DNA form, the CDR3 reads TGCGCCAGCAGCCAAGCTACTAGAAGGGACGGAACCTATGGCTACACCTTC. It is translated as CASSQATRRDGTYGYTF.

This clonotype was seen many times. The rearrangement joins TRBV20-1 to TRBJ2-3; D might be TRBD2 (6 bases). Germline V lookup: CDR1 DFQATT, CDR2 SNEGSKA (reference sequence). The V and J ends lost 4 bases and 2 bases respectively, with 16 bases between them. This CDR3 is 15 amino acids long. The DNA for the CDR3 is TGCAGTGCTACCGGGGGAGCGGAGGACACAGATACGCAGTATTTT. This translates into CSATGGAEDTDTQYF.

This clonotype came up many times. The chain is built from TRBV1 and TRBJ2-7. TRBV1 is designated a pseudogene. The CDR3 has 14 amino acids. Here the CDR3 reads CTSSQGLGTYEQYF. The DNA of the CDR3 is TGCACCAGCAGCCAAGGGCTGGGCACCTACGAGCAGTACTTC.